One and the same sample provided the 19 T cell receptor beta chains below, sequenced in a study of T cells after yellow fever vaccination. MiXCR, applied by TCRdb to the 5' RACE reads, yields one record per CDR3 protein. The table has 300,000 or so distinct CDR3 sequences, 13% seen once. The sample consisted of CD4+ T cells sorted from PBMCs, taken 45 days after the yellow fever booster vaccination. These receptors were taken from a man aged 30-40 years who received the YFV17D yellow fever vaccine.

This clonotype occurred a few times. The chain joins TRBV20-1 to TRBJ2-5; D uncertain. This CDR3 has 11 amino acids. V was pared by 0 bases and J by 9 bases, with 8 bases between. Germline CDR1 and CDR2: DFQATT and SNEGSKA (reference sequence). Written as DNA, the CDR3 is TGCAGTGCTAGAGATCTCATTCCCCAGTACTTC. It translates to CSARDLIPQYF.

The rearrangement joins TRBV29-1 to TRBJ2-7; D is ambiguous. Trimming removed 2 bases at V and 4 bases at J, with 6 bases between. Per the germline V gene, CDR1 is SQVTM and CDR2 is ANQGSEA. CDR3 length: 11 residues. CDR3 residues: CSVETHYEQYF. CDR3 DNA sequence: TGCAGCGTTGAAACTCATTACGAGCAGTACTTC.

In its sample, this clonotype was seen a few times. V usage is TRBV2 and J usage is TRBJ2-1; D tentatively fits TRBD1 or TRBD2 (5 bases each). Germline V gene sequence: CDR1 SNHLY, CDR2 FYNNEI. Trimming removed 4 bases at V and 7 bases at J, with 17 bases between. The CDR3 totals 15 residues. As DNA, the CDR3 is TGTGCCAGCAGTGCATGGCCAGGGAGTCAAAATGAGCAGTTCTTC. Its protein is CASSAWPGSQNEQFF. The full variable domain, with the rest looked up from reference TRBV2 and TRBJ2-1, is EPEVTQTPSHQVTQMGQEVILRCVPISNHLYFYWYRQILGQKVEFLVSFYNNEISEKSEIFDDQFSVERPDGSNFTLKIRSTKLEDSAMYFCASSAWPGSQNEQFFGPGTRLTVL.

This clonotype was counted many times. The V call is TRBV29-1, the J call TRBJ2-3; 8 nucleotides line up with TRBD2. V lost 3 bases to trimming and J lost 4 bases; unmatched junction nucleotides: 6. CDR1 is SQVTM, CDR2 ANQGSEA, per germline. The CDR3 totals 14 residues. CDR3 sequence: CSVDGSGSSDTQYF. For the CDR3, the DNA is TGCAGCGTTGATGGCAGCGGGAGTTCAGATACGCAGTATTTT.

CDR3 in amino acids: CSVASRGVSYEQYF. The CDR3 coding sequence is TGCAGCGTTGCATCTCGTGGAGTCTCCTACGAGCAGTACTTC. The rearrangement links TRBV29-1 to TRBJ2-7; D remains unclear. Germline V gene sequence: CDR1 SQVTM, CDR2 ANQGSEA. The CDR3 has 14 amino acids. The ends were cut back, 4 bases at V and 0 bases at J, with 13 bases in the middle.

This clonotype was detected only a few times. V is TRBV20-1 and J is TRBJ2-1; D assignment may be TRBD1 or TRBD2 (6 bases each). CDR1 is DFQATT, CDR2 SNEGSKA, per germline (reference sequence). The V and J ends lost 5 bases and 4 bases respectively, with 15 bases between them. The length of the CDR3 is 14 residues. The DNA of the CDR3 is TGCAGTGCTGCCTCCGGGGGCGGATACAATGAGCAGTTCTTC. As protein: CSAASGGGYNEQFF.

The V call is TRBV4-3, the J call TRBJ2-7, with D uncertain. This CDR3 is 14 amino acids long. Trimming shortened V by 0 bases and J by 1 base, and 7 bases separated the two germline ends. The V gene's germline CDR1 is LGHNA and CDR2 YSLEER. The CDR3 sequence is CASSQEIRSYEQYF. CDR3 in DNA: TGCGCCAGCAGCCAAGAAATTCGGTCCTACGAGCAGTACTTC.

The chain joins TRBV6-2 or TRBV6-3 to TRBJ2-1, with unresolved D. From germline, CDR1 is MNHEY and CDR2 SVGEGT. V lost 7 bases and J 7 bases, leaving 11 bases between the germline ends. This CDR3 contains 12 residues. Here the CDR3 reads CASKGSPNEQFF. The CDR3 nucleotides read TGTGCCAGCAAAGGGTCGCCGAATGAGCAGTTCTTC.

The table lists this clonotype with a few counts. This chain joins TRBV7-8 and TRBJ2-1; D possibly corresponds to TRBD2 (5 bases). V shed 3 bases and J shed 4 bases, with 22 bases lying between them. Per the germline V gene, CDR1 is SGHVS and CDR2 is FQNEAQ. The CDR3 sequence is 18 residues long. CDR3 loop: CASSFTGREGRDYNEQFF. In DNA, the CDR3 is TGTGCCAGCAGCTTCACGGGCCGGGAAGGGCGAGATTACAATGAGCAGTTCTTC.

Only one count was recorded for this clonotype. The rearrangement uses TRBV6-1 and TRBJ2-6; 8 nucleotides line up with TRBD1. This CDR3 has 14 residues. CDR1 and CDR2 from the germline V gene are MNHNS and SASEGT. V lost 6 bases and J lost 8; bases outside the gene matches: 6. The DNA of the CDR3 is TGTGCCAGCAGGACAACAGGGGGAACCAACGTCCTGACTTTC. Protein product: CASRTTGGTNVLTF.

This clonotype was detected only a few times. V gene TRBV20-1 combines with J gene TRBJ2-3, with D unclear. The length of the CDR3 is 14 residues. Per germline, CDR1 DFQATT and CDR2 SNEGSKA (reference sequence). V was pared by 6 bases and J by 2 bases, with 15 bases between. Here the CDR3 DNA reads TGCAGTGCCTCCAGACACTCAAACACAGATACGCAGTATTTT. Translated: CSASRHSNTDTQYF.

This clonotype was counted a few times. The CDR3 DNA is TGTGCCAGCAGCCCCGCACACAGGGGGGGGTTATATACGCAGTATTTT. Its protein is CASSPAHRGGLYTQYF. The rearrangement joins TRBV7-2 to TRBJ2-3, with D tentatively TRBD1 (8 bases). Germline loops: CDR1 SGHTA, CDR2 FQGNSA. V was shortened by 5 bases and J by 7 bases, with 22 bases between the two germline ends. The CDR3 has 16 amino acids.

In its sample, this clonotype was seen a few times. The chain is built from TRBV4-2 and TRBJ2-3; no clear D gene. There are 13 residues in the CDR3. V lost 0 bases and J lost 11, with 12 bases in between. Germline values: CDR1 LGHNA, CDR2 YNFKEQ. The DNA of the CDR3 is TGTGCCAGCAGCCAAGATTCAGTAACCGGGCAGTATTTT. Encoded protein: CASSQDSVTGQYF.

This clonotype was picked up a small number of times. V is TRBV5-1 and J is TRBJ2-7, with TRBD2 identical over 10 bases. CDR3 length equals 15 residues. The V segment lost 0 bases and the J segment 7 bases; nucleotides outside the gene matches: 7. The germline V gene encodes CDR1 SGHRS and CDR2 YFSETQ. CDR3 sequence reads: CASSLVLAGAGEQYF. CDR3 sequence (DNA): TGCGCCAGCAGCTTGGTTCTAGCGGGAGCGGGTGAGCAGTACTTC.

This clonotype was counted only a few times. This chain uses TRBV20-1 with TRBJ2-7, with unresolved D. Germline CDR1 is DFQATT and CDR2 is SNEGSKA (reference sequence). The CDR3 extends over 13 amino acids. V shed 3 bases and J shed 0 bases, with 9 bases lying between them. CDR3 sequence reads: CSASGYSSYEQYF. The CDR3, as DNA: TGCAGTGCTAGCGGGTACAGCTCCTACGAGCAGTACTTC.

The J gene is TRBJ1-2, the V gene TRBV6-5, with 7 positions matching TRBD1. CDR1 MNHEY and CDR2 SVGAGI come from the germline V gene. The ends lost 3 bases at V and 8 bases at J; junction bases unmatched: 12. CDR3 length: 15 residues. In DNA, the CDR3 is TGTGCCAGCAGTTATGGGGCAGGGGGTCTCTCCGGCTACACCTTC. This translates into CASSYGAGGLSGYTF.

CDR3 DNA sequence: TGCGCCAGCAGCATACTGGGACGGGGGATGGAGACCCAGTACTTC. This codes for CASSILGRGMETQYF. The chain employs TRBV5-1 and TRBJ2-5, with D possibly matching TRBD2 (6 bases). CDR1 is SGHRS, CDR2 YFSETQ, per germline. Trimming took off 4 bases at V and 5 bases at J, with 18 bases between the two ends. This CDR3 spans 15 amino acids.

This clonotype was counted only a few times. The CDR3 region has the DNA TGTGCCAGCAGTCCCTCCGAGGGAAGCGAAGCTTTCTTT. The encoded protein is CASSPSEGSEAFF. The chain has TRBV6-1 and TRBJ1-1, with D unresolved. The CDR3 runs 13 residues. CDR1 and CDR2 from the germline V gene are MNHNS and SASEGT. Between the trimmed V and J ends, which lost 5 bases and 8 bases, there was a span of 15 bases.

The chain has TRBV5-1 and TRBJ2-6; maybe TRBD1 (7 bases). The germline V gene encodes CDR1 SGHRS and CDR2 YFSETQ. The germline V and J ends were trimmed by 4 bases and 0 bases, with 20 bases remaining between them. The CDR3 runs to 19 residues. The CDR3 DNA follows: TGCGCCAGCAGCGATATCGCGGGACAGATCTTCTCTGGGGCCAACGTCCTGACTTTC. This sequence encodes CASSDIAGQIFSGANVLTF. The whole variable domain, remainder taken from reference TRBV5-1 and TRBJ2-6, is KAGVTQTPRYLIKTRGQQVTLSCSPISGHRSVSWYQQTPGQGLQFLFEYFSETQRNKGNFPGRFSGRQFSNSRSEMNVSTLELGDSALYLCASSDIAGQIFSGANVLTFGAGSRLTVL.